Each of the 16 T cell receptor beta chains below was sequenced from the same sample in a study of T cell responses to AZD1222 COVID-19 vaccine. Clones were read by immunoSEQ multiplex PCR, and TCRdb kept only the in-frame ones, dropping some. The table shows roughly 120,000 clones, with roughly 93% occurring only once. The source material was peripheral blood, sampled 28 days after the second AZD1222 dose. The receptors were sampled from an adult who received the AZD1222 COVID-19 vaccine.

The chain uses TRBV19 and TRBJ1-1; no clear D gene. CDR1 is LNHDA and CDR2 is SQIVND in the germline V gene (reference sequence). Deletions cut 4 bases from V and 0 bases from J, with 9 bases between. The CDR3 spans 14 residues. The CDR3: CASSRANMNTEAFF. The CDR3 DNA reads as TGTGCCAGTAGTAGGGCAAACATGAACACTGAAGCTTTCTTT.

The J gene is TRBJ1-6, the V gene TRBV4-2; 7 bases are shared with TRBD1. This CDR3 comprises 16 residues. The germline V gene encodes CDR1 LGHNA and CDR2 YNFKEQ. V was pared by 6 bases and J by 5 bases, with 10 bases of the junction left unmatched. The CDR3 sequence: CASRDLGGRDNSPLHF. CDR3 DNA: TGTGCCAGCAGAGACTTAGGGGGCCGTGATAATTCACCCCTCCACTTT.

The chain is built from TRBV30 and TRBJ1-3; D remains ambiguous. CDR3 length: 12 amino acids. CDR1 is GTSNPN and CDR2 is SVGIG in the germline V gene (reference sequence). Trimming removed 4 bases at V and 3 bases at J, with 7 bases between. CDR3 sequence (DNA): TGTGCCTGGATTAGCGGTGGAAACACCATATATTTT. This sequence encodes CAWISGGNTIYF.

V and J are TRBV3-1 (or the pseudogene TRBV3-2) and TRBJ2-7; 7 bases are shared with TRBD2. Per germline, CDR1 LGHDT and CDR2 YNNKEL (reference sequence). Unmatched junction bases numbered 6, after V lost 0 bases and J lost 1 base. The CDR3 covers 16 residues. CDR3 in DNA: TGTGCCAGCAGCCAAGATTGGGCTAGCGGTTCCTACGAGCAGTACTTC. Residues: CASSQDWASGSYEQYF.

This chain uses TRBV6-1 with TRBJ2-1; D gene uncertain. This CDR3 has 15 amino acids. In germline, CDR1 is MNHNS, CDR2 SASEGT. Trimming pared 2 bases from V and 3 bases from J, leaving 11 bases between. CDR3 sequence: CASSEQPDGYNEQFF. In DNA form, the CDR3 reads TGTGCCAGCAGTGAACAGCCAGACGGCTACAATGAGCAGTTCTTC.

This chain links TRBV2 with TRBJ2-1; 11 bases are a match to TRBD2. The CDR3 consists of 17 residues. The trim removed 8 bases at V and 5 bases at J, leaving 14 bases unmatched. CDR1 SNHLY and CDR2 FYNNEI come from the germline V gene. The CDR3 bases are TGTGCCAGCGGGATGGTAGCGGGAGGGCCGGCGCACAATGAGCAGTTCTTC. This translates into CASGMVAGGPAHNEQFF.

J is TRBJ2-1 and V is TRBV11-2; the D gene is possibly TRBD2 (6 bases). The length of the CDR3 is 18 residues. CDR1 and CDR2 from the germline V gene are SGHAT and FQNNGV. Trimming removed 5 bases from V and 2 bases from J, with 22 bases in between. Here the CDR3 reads CASSPSVSAGRTYNEQFF. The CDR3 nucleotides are TGTGCCAGCAGCCCATCAGTGAGTGCGGGAAGGACCTACAATGAGCAGTTCTTC.

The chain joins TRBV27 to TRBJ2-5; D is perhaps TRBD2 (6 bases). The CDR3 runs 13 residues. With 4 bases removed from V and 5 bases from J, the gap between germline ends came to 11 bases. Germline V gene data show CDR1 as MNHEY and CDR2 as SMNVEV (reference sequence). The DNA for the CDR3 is TGTGCCAGCAGTTCCGGGAGAGGTGAGACCCAGTACTTC. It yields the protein CASSSGRGETQYF.

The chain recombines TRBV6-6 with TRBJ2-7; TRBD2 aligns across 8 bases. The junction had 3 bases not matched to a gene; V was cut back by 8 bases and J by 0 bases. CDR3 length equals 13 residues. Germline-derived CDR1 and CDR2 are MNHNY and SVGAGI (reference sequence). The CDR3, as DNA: TGTGCCAGCGTACTAGCGGCCTCCTACGAGCAGTACTTC. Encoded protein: CASVLAASYEQYF.

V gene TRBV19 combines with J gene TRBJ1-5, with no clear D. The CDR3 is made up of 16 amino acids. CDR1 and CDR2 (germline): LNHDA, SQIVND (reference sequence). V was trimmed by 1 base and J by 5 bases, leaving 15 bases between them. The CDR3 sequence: CASSIVVGLSHQPQHF. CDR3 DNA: TGTGCCAGTAGTATAGTGGTGGGTCTTTCGCATCAGCCCCAGCATTTT.

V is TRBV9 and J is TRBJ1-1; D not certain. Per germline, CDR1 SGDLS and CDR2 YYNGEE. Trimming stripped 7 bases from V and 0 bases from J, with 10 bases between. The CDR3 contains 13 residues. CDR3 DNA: TGTGCCAGCGGGCAGACTATGAACACTGAAGCTTTCTTT. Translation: CASGQTMNTEAFF.

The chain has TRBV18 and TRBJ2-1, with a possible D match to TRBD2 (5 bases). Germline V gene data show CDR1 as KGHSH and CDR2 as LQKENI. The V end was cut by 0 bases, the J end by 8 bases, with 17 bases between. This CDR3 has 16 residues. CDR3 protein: CASSPPGSSRPHEQFF. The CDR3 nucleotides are TGTGCCAGCTCACCACCGGGGAGCAGTCGTCCCCATGAGCAGTTCTTC.

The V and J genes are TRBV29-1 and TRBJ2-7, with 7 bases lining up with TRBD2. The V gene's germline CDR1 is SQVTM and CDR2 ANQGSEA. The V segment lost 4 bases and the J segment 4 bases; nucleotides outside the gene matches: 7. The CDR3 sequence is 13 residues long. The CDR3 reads CSVAGGQRYEQYF. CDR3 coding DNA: TGCAGCGTTGCGGGGGGTCAGCGATACGAGCAGTACTTC.

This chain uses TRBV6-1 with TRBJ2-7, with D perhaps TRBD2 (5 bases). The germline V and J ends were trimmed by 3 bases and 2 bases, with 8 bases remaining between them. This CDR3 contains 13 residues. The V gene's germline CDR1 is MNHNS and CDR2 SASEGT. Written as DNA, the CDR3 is TGTGCCAGCAGTGAGGACGGGACCTACGAGCAGTACTTC. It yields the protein CASSEDGTYEQYF.

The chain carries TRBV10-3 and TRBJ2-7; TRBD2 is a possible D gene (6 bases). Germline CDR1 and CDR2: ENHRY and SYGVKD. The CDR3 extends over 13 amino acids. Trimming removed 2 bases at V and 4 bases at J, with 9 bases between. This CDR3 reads CAISEPGRYEQYF. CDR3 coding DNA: TGTGCCATCAGTGAGCCAGGGAGGTACGAGCAGTACTTC.

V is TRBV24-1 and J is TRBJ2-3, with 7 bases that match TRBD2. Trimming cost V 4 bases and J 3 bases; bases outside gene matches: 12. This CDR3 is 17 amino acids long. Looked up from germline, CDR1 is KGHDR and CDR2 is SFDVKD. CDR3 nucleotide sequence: TGTGCCACCAGTGACTCCGTAATGGGACTACAAACAGATACGCAGTATTTT. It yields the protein CATSDSVMGLQTDTQYF.